This TCR beta chain was captured by sequencing in a study of T cells in Graves' hyperthyroidism and ophthalmopathy. The overall study: Once the initial diagnosis was made, peripheral blood was obtained before any treatment.

Authors of the study amplified TCR beta CDR3 regions from RNA transcripts. Initially, a first-round RT-PCR of the TCR CDR3 employed the HTBI primer set. TCRdb used MiXCR to reprocess the multiplex PCR reads, holding one entry per CDR3 protein. Of around 440,000 distinct CDR3 sequences listed, around 14% are singletons. This CDR3 region has 15 residues. Trimming removed 5 bases from V and 5 bases from J, with 19 bases in between. The germline CDR1 and CDR2 sequences are SGHDT and YYEEEE. General observations from the study: Most expanded thyroid clonotypes above 0.001 recurred in blood.

Recently diagnosed hyperthyroidism of less than 2 months' duration affected patients aged 18 to 65. About this clonotype: Its matching antigen is unknown. Given a much more abundant clone one base away, this may be a read error.

The chain combines TRBV5-6 with TRBJ2-5; D is possibly TRBD2 (5 bases). The sequencing sample was made of blood. The sequence derives from a woman between 18 and 29 years old with Graves' hyperthyroidism. CDR3 sequence reads: CASRPSARVPETQYF. The CDR3 DNA reads TGTGCCAGCAGACCGTCGGCGAGGGTCCCGGAGACCCAGTACTTC.